This record looks at one TCR beta chain sequence and its context. Sequenced by immunoSEQ multiplex PCR; TCRdb stores in-frame clones only, minus some. The data contain around 62,000 clones, 90% of them seen just once; the ten biggest clones take up more than 1.4%. The sample is drawn from a study of T cell changes during pregnancy in multiple sclerosis. The trim removed 5 bases at V and 8 bases at J, leaving 7 bases unmatched. Germline lookup yields CDR1 SEHNR and CDR2 FQNEAQ (reference sequence). CDR3 length equals 15 residues. This receptor was obtained from a female donor with multiple sclerosis, enrolled in a pregnancy study. The V gene is TRBV7-9, the J gene TRBJ2-2, with 11 bases identical to TRBD2. Source: peripheral blood, taken in the third trimester of pregnancy. The CDR3 bases are TGTGCCAGCAGCGAACTAGCGGGGGCCTGGGGGGAGCTGTTTTTT. Residues: CASSELAGAWGELFF. The whole variable domain, remainder taken from reference TRBV7-9 and TRBJ2-2, is DTGVSQNPRHKITKRGQNVTFRCDPISEHNRLYWYRQTLGQGPEFLTYFQNEAQLEKSRLLSDRFSAERPKGSFSTLEIQRTEQGDSAMYLCASSELAGAWGELFFGEGSRLTVL.